This TCR beta chain was recorded in a study of metastatic and nonmetastatic thyroid tumors. For the study at large: Where malignant and benign thyroid patients were concerned, repertoires were compared across blood and tumor or nodule tissue.

The CDR3 length is 14 residues. Trimming removed 0 bases from V and 9 bases from J, with 12 bases in between. Germline CDR1 is MGHRA and CDR2 is YSYEKL. Before thyroid surgery, none of the patients had received any treatment. TCRdb recomputed clones from the PCR reads via MiXCR. The sample holds 25,000 to 35,000 clones, over 15% seen once. Material: blood. V and J are TRBV4-1 and TRBJ1-5, with unresolved D. The receptor was isolated from a female donor with papillary thyroid cancer or a benign thyroid nodule (not recorded which). Some clones in this sample may be carry-over from other donors' samples. The chain's CDR3 is CASSQDPGVLPQHF. The CDR3 nucleotides read TGCGCCAGCAGCCAAGACCCGGGAGTGTTGCCCCAGCATTTT.